Listed here are 27 T cell receptor beta chains from one sample, sequenced in a study of CD8 T cells in Susac syndrome. Reverse transcription of about 0.5 to 1 ug RNA used random hexamers. TCRdb re-called the immunoSEQ multiplex PCR reads through MiXCR, storing one row per CDR3 protein. The repertoire holds hundreds of thousands of distinct CDR3 sequences, with roughly 95% as singletons. What was sequenced was CD4+ T cells from PBMCs. These receptors were obtained from a human donor with multiple sclerosis.

The rearrangement links TRBV24-1 to TRBJ2-2; D remains unclear. Germline lookup yields CDR1 KGHDR and CDR2 SFDVKD. Trimming cost V 2 bases and J 4 bases, with 10 bases left between them. The CDR3 is made up of 15 amino acids. The CDR3, as DNA: TGTGCCACCAGTGATTACCAAGGTGGCACCGGGGAGCTGTTTTTT. Amino acids: CATSDYQGGTGELFF.

The chain recombines TRBV6-4 with TRBJ2-1; TRBD1 aligns across 9 bases. The CDR3 sequence is 15 residues long. The germline V gene encodes CDR1 MRHNA and CDR2 SNTAGT. After removal of 6 bases from V and 0 bases from J, the junction contained 3 bases not matched to a gene. As DNA, the CDR3 is TGTGCCAGCAGACTACAGGGGGCCTCCTACAATGAGCAGTTCTTC. It is translated as CASRLQGASYNEQFF.

The chain links TRBV11-2 to TRBJ2-5; 7 bases are a match to TRBD2. V lost 6 bases and J lost 9; bases outside the gene matches: 7. Looked up from germline, CDR1 is SGHAT and CDR2 is FQNNGV. CDR3 length: 12 residues. The CDR3 region has the DNA TGTGCCAGCAGGGGGAGGGAGTCGGCCCAGTACTTC. Its translation: CASRGRESAQYF.

The rearrangement links TRBV30 to TRBJ1-5; 7 nucleotides align to TRBD1. Germline loops: CDR1 GTSNPN, CDR2 SVGIG (reference sequence). The J segment lost 2 bases and the V segment lost 3 bases, leaving 7 bases of the junction unmatched. CDR3 length: 15 amino acids. CDR3 sequence (DNA): TGTGCCTGGAGGATACAGGGGACAGGCAATCAGCCCCAGCATTTT. Translating it yields CAWRIQGTGNQPQHF.

The chain joins TRBV12-3 or TRBV12-4 to TRBJ2-7; possible D gene TRBD2, 5 bases. The CDR3 has 12 amino acids. The V end was cut by 0 bases, the J end by 8 bases, with 8 bases between. DNA of the CDR3: TGTGCCAGCAGTTTAGCAAGAGGGAAGCAGTACTTC. This gives the protein CASSLARGKQYF.

J is TRBJ2-6 and V is TRBV12-3 or TRBV12-4, with D tentatively TRBD1 (5 bases). The CDR3 length is 16 residues. The germline V and J ends were trimmed by 5 bases and 3 bases, with 14 bases remaining between them. CDR3 sequence: CASSRKPGIGANVLTF. The CDR3 bases are TGTGCCAGCAGTCGCAAGCCAGGGATTGGGGCCAACGTCCTGACTTTC.

This clonotype appeared once. At one end, the junction sequence differs from germline, possibly due to a read error. DNA of the CDR3: TGTGCCAGCAGTTTAGGGGACAGACACTACGAGCAGTACTTC. Its translation: CASSLGDRHYEQYF. The chain employs TRBV13 and TRBJ2-7; 7 nucleotides line up with TRBD1. Looked up from germline, CDR1 is PRHDT and CDR2 is FYEKMQ (reference sequence). The CDR3 extends over 14 amino acids.

The rearrangement uses TRBV29-1 and TRBJ1-1; D call uncertain. Looked up from germline, CDR1 is SQVTM and CDR2 is ANQGSEA. The CDR3 consists of 11 residues. The V gene lost 0 bases and the J gene lost 8 bases, with 7 bases spanning the gap. The CDR3 DNA follows: TGCAGCGTTGAAGAGTCAGTGGAAGCTTTCTTT. It is translated as CSVEESVEAFF.

The rearrangement joins TRBV7-3 to TRBJ2-2; no definite D call. This CDR3 has 17 amino acids. V lost 4 bases and J 1 base, leaving 16 bases between the germline ends. Germline assignment: CDR1 SGHTA and CDR2 FQGTGA. CDR3 sequence: CASSSQAAALNTGELFF. CDR3 bases: TGTGCCAGCAGCTCCCAGGCGGCGGCCTTGAACACCGGGGAGCTGTTTTTT.

J is TRBJ1-2 and V is TRBV3-1, with 7 bases lining up with TRBD1. The V and J ends lost 4 bases and 6 bases, in that order; junction bases with no gene match: 8. Germline V gene data show CDR1 as LGHDT and CDR2 as YNNKEL (reference sequence). The CDR3 extends over 14 amino acids. CDR3 residues: CASSPGPGGNGYTF. CDR3 nucleotides: TGTGCCAGCAGCCCCGGCCCAGGGGGTAATGGCTACACCTTC.

The rearrangement joins TRBV29-1 to TRBJ2-3; no clear D. The ends were cut back, 2 bases at V and 2 bases at J, with 5 bases in the middle. The germline gives CDR1 SQVTM, CDR2 ANQGSEA. The CDR3 is 12 residues long. The chain's CDR3 is CSVEHHTDTQYF. The CDR3 DNA is TGCAGCGTTGAACATCACACAGATACGCAGTATTTT.

V and J are TRBV6-6 and TRBJ1-5; the D gene is possibly TRBD1 (5 bases). The CDR3 covers 14 residues. Trimming cost V 7 bases and J 3 bases, with 13 bases left between them. Germline CDR1 reads MNHNY; CDR2 reads SVGAGI (reference sequence). CDR3 in DNA: TGTGCCAGCACCCAACGGGGCTTCAATCAGCCCCAGCATTTT. Its translation is CASTQRGFNQPQHF.

Only one count was recorded for this clonotype. The chain is built from TRBV11-2 and TRBJ2-3; TRBD2 is a possible D gene (6 bases). V dropped 3 bases and J dropped 0 bases, with 10 bases sitting between them. The CDR3 has 15 amino acids. Per the germline V gene, CDR1 is SGHAT and CDR2 is FQNNGV. In DNA, the CDR3 is TGTGCCAGCAGCTTTCGCGGGACGAGCACAGATACGCAGTATTTT. Translated: CASSFRGTSTDTQYF.

This chain connects TRBV7-9 to TRBJ2-7; D may correspond to TRBD1 or TRBD2 (6 bases each). The germline gives CDR1 SEHNR, CDR2 FQNEAQ (reference sequence). The length of the CDR3 is 14 residues. V lost 1 base and J 9 bases, leaving 16 bases between the germline ends. The CDR3 sequence: CASSLGRGADGQYF. In nucleotides, the CDR3 is TGTGCCAGCAGCTTAGGAAGGGGGGCAGATGGGCAGTACTTC.

As DNA, the CDR3 is TGTGCCAGCAGCCCCCGTCGGCAGGGGGCAGGTGAGCAGTTCTTC. It encodes CASSPRRQGAGEQFF. V is TRBV7-7 and J is TRBJ2-1; 8 nucleotides agree with TRBD1. Germline V gene lookup returns CDR1 SSHAT and CDR2 FNYEAQ (reference sequence). The CDR3 is 15 residues long. V was clipped by 5 bases and J by 9 bases; unmatched bases: 12.

This clonotype was seen once. V is TRBV18 and J is TRBJ2-7, with TRBD1 as a possible D gene (5 bases). CDR3 length: 12 residues. V shed 8 bases and J shed 2 bases, with 10 bases lying between them. The V gene's germline CDR1 is KGHSH and CDR2 LQKENI. This CDR3 is CASRRQPYEQYV. CDR3 DNA: TGTGCCAGCCGCAGACAGCCCTACGAGCAGTACGTC.

This sequence joins TRBV13 and TRBJ2-5; D gene ambiguous. The V end was cut by 4 bases, the J end by 0 bases, with 21 bases between. Germline CDR1 and CDR2: PRHDT and FYEKMQ (reference sequence). CDR3 length: 18 amino acids. The CDR3 loop is CASSYSLRNYEDQETQYF. CDR3 DNA: TGTGCCAGCAGCTATTCATTAAGGAATTATGAGGACCAAGAGACCCAGTACTTC.

The V gene is TRBV5-6, the J gene TRBJ2-7; TRBD2 matches 12 bases. Losses at the gene ends were 1 base for V and 3 bases for J; bases not matched to a gene: 2. The CDR3 runs to 15 residues. CDR1 is SGHDT and CDR2 is YYEEEE in the germline V gene. The CDR3 sequence: CASSLRLAGDYEQYF. CDR3 coding DNA: TGTGCCAGCAGCTTGCGACTAGCGGGGGACTACGAGCAGTACTTC. Full variable domain (remainder filled in from reference TRBV5-6 and TRBJ2-7): DAGVTQSPTHLIKTRGQQVTLRCSPKSGHDTVSWYQQALGQGPQFIFQYYEEEERQRGNFPDRFSGHQFPNYSSELNVNALLLGDSALYLCASSLRLAGDYEQYFGPGTRLTVT.

The chain is built from TRBV9 and TRBJ2-4; 8 bases fit TRBD1. Germline V gene sequence: CDR1 SGDLS, CDR2 YYNGEE. This CDR3 is built from 15 residues. After removal of 4 bases from V and 5 bases from J, the junction contained 8 bases not matched to a gene. Here the CDR3 reads CASSPGQGAENIQYF. CDR3 in DNA: TGTGCCAGCAGCCCCGGACAGGGAGCGGAAAACATTCAGTACTTC.

V and J are TRBV20-1 and TRBJ1-5; possibly TRBD1 for D (5 bases). The CDR3 contains 14 residues. Trimming stripped 0 bases from V and 1 base from J, with 7 bases between. CDR1 DFQATT and CDR2 SNEGSKA come from the germline V gene (reference sequence). The CDR3 DNA reads TGCAGTGCTAGAGAGGGGGGAAGCAATCAGCCCCAGCATTTT. Protein sequence: CSAREGGSNQPQHF.

The gene calls are TRBV20-1 and TRBJ2-3, with a possible D match to TRBD2 (6 bases). V dropped 6 bases and J dropped 2 bases, with 21 bases sitting between them. CDR1 and CDR2 from the germline V gene are DFQATT and SNEGSKA (reference sequence). This CDR3 is 16 amino acids long. CDR3 nucleotides: TGCAGTGCAATGCCTCCGGGACTTCGCTCCACAGATACGCAGTATTTT. Its translation: CSAMPPGLRSTDTQYF.

The CDR3 nucleotides read TGTGCCAGCATGTCAAGAGGCAGATATGGCTACACCTTC. This codes for CASMSRGRYGYTF. The genes are TRBV6-6 and TRBJ1-2; D unresolved. Germline CDR1 MNHNY, CDR2 SVGAGI (reference sequence). The germline V and J ends were trimmed by 7 bases and 5 bases, with 14 bases remaining between them. CDR3 length: 13 amino acids.

A single count supports this clonotype. This chain joins TRBV5-1 and TRBJ2-7; 15 nucleotides agree with TRBD2. The CDR3 has 17 amino acids. Trimming at V came to 1 base and at J to 5 bases, leaving 7 bases not matched to a gene. Germline values: CDR1 SGHRS, CDR2 YFSETQ. The CDR3 loop reads CASSLNRTSGRAHEQYV. CDR3 sequence (DNA): TGCGCCAGCAGCTTGAATAGGACTAGCGGGAGGGCCCACGAGCAGTACGTC.

This chain connects TRBV5-6 to TRBJ2-2; perhaps TRBD2 as D (5 bases). CDR3 length: 15 amino acids. Germline loops: CDR1 SGHDT, CDR2 YYEEEE. V was clipped by 3 bases and J by 4 bases, with 13 bases between them. The CDR3 loop is CASSSGLKGTGELFF. The CDR3 DNA sequence: TGTGCCAGCAGCTCAGGACTTAAGGGCACCGGGGAGCTGTTTTTT. Combining the CDR3 with reference TRBV5-6 and TRBJ2-2 gives the whole variable domain DAGVTQSPTHLIKTRGQQVTLRCSPKSGHDTVSWYQQALGQGPQFIFQYYEEEERQRGNFPDRFSGHQFPNYSSELNVNALLLGDSALYLCASSSGLKGTGELFFGEGSRLTVL.

V usage is TRBV20-1 and J usage is TRBJ2-1, with D possibly being TRBD2 (6 bases). Deletions cut 5 bases from V and 12 bases from J, with 17 bases between. CDR1 and CDR2 (germline): DFQATT, SNEGSKA (reference sequence). This CDR3 has 12 amino acids. The CDR3 DNA reads as TGCAGTGCTCGAAAGGGAACCGGGGGGCAGTTCTTC. The encoded protein is CSARKGTGGQFF.

This clonotype was observed once. The genes are TRBV19 and TRBJ1-6; D might be TRBD1 (6 bases). Deletions cut 1 base from V and 11 bases from J, with 15 bases between. Germline V gene data show CDR1 as LNHDA and CDR2 as SQIVND (reference sequence). The CDR3 loop spans 15 amino acids. The CDR3 sequence is CASSIVRGKWAPLHF. The CDR3 nucleotides read TGTGCCAGTAGTATAGTGAGGGGGAAGTGGGCACCCCTCCACTTT.

J is TRBJ2-1 and V is TRBV5-1; TRBD2 might be the D (5 bases). Trimming stripped 6 bases from V and 6 bases from J, with 16 bases between. Germline V gives CDR1 SGHRS, CDR2 YFSETQ. The CDR3 spans 14 residues. CDR3 nucleotide sequence: TGCGCCAGCATGGGTATCGGACTTTCCAATGAGCAGTTCTTC. It codes for CASMGIGLSNEQFF. The full variable domain, in which reference TRBV5-1 and TRBJ2-1 provide the parts outside the CDR3, is KAGVTQTPRYLIKTRGQQVTLSCSPISGHRSVSWYQQTPGQGLQFLFEYFSETQRNKGNFPGRFSGRQFSNSRSEMNVSTLELGDSALYLCASMGIGLSNEQFFGPGTRLTVL.